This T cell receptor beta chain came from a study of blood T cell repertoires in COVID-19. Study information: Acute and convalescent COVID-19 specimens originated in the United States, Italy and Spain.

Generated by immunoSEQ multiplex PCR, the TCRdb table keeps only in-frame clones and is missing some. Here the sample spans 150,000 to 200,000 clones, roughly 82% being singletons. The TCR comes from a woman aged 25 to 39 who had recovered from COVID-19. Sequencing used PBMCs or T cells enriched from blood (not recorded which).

The CDR3: CASSFTAVTFPHSYNEQFF. The CDR3 DNA reads TGCGCCAGCAGCTTTACGGCGGTAACCTTCCCACACTCCTACAATGAGCAGTTCTTC. The gene calls are TRBV5-1 and TRBJ2-1; D remains ambiguous. V lost 2 bases and J lost 0, with 21 bases in between. This CDR3 contains 19 residues. From germline, CDR1 is SGHRS and CDR2 YFSETQ.